This is a list of T cell receptor beta chains from one sample in a study of blood T cell repertoires in COVID-19. The repertoire was sequenced with immunoSEQ multiplex PCR; TCRdb's copy has only in-frame clones and lacks some. Of 140,000 or so clones in the sample, more than 75% are singletons; the top ten hold around 5%. Sequencing used peripheral blood. The receptors were sampled from a woman between 65 and 79 years old with COVID-19, enrolled during active disease. Each CDR3 is given with its conserved first and last residue. The D gene is left open where the match is weak. Some rows mark clone size as missing; the rest say once, few, many or name a class of expanded clone.

size,V,D,length,J,DNA,CDR3
few,TRBV5-1,-,12,TRBJ2-7,TGCGCCAGCAGTGTCGGGGTCTACGAGCAGTACTTC,CASSVGVYEQYF
-,TRBV6-2/TRBV6-3,-,12,TRBJ2-5,TGTGCCAGCAGCCGGACAGAGGAGACCCAGTACTTC,CASSRTEETQYF
-,TRBV5-1,TRBD1,15,TRBJ1-2,TGCGCCAGCAGCTTGGAAACAGGGGTACTGTCGGGCTACACCTTC,CASSLETGVLSGYTF
-,TRBV18,TRBD1,13,TRBJ1-6,TGTGCCAGCTCACGGACAGGGGAGTCACCCCTCCACTTT,CASSRTGESPLHF
few,TRBV2,TRBD1,14,TRBJ2-5,TGTGCCAGTTTCGCGGACAGGGGGCAAGAGACCCAGTACTTC,CASFADRGQETQYF
few,TRBV3-1/TRBV3-2,-,13,TRBJ1-3,TGTGCCAGCAGCCACCTCTCTGGAAACACCATATATTTT,CASSHLSGNTIYF
few,TRBV30,TRBD1,13,TRBJ1-1,TGTGCCTGGAGGGGACAGAAGAACACTGAAGCTTTCTTT,CAWRGQKNTEAFF
-,TRBV5-1,TRBD1,14,TRBJ2-7,TGCGCCAGCAGCCCTGGACAGGTGCACCACGAGCAGTACTTC,CASSPGQVHHEQYF
-,TRBV5-1,-,14,TRBJ1-6,TGCGCCAGCAGCCGGGGGACTGATAATTCACCCCTCCACTTT,CASSRGTDNSPLHF
-,TRBV4-2,-,16,TRBJ2-2,TGTGCCAGCAGCCAAGATCCCAGGTCGAACACCGGGGAGCTGTTTTTT,CASSQDPRSNTGELFF
-,TRBV28,TRBD1,12,TRBJ1-3,TGTGCCAGCAGGCAGGGGGTCAACACCATATATTTT,CASRQGVNTIYF
-,TRBV12-3/TRBV12-4,-,13,TRBJ2-4,TGTGCCAGCAGTTTAGCGCAGGGAAACATTCAGTACTTC,CASSLAQGNIQYF
once,TRBV12-5,-,16,TRBJ1-2,TGTGCTAGTGGCTACGGGACACCCAAGGCTCCCTATGGCTACACCTTC,CASGYGTPKAPYGYTF
-,TRBV2,TRBD1,14,TRBJ1-6,TGTGCCAGCAGCCGGGACAGGGGTAATTCACCCCTCCACTTT,CASSRDRGNSPLHF
once,TRBV19,TRBD1,16,TRBJ1-4,TGTGCCAGTAATGACTTCCACGGAGGGGGCGATGAAAAACTGTTTTTT,CASNDFHGGGDEKLFF
-,TRBV5-1,-,13,TRBJ2-5,TGCGCCAGCTCGTCGACAGGCCAAGAGACCCAGTACTTC,CASSSTGQETQYF
-,TRBV7-6,TRBD1,15,TRBJ2-3,TGTGCCAGCAGCCCGGGACAGGGGGACCCAGATACGCAGTATTTT,CASSPGQGDPDTQYF
once,TRBV12-3/TRBV12-4,-,11,TRBJ1-1,TGTGCCAGCACCGGAGTTGAGGAAGCTTTCTTT,CASTGVEEAFF
-,TRBV9,TRBD2,17,TRBJ2-1,TGTGCCAGCAGCGTAGTAGCGGGGGGTCCCTCCTACAATGAGCAGTTCTTC,CASSVVAGGPSYNEQFF
-,TRBV30,-,15,TRBJ2-5,TGTGCCTGGAGTCCCTCTAAAGCAATTAAAGAGACCCAGTACTTC,CAWSPSKAIKETQYF
once,TRBV7-3,-,14,TRBJ1-1,TGTGCCAGCAGCCCCGGCGGGGGGATCGCTGAAGCTTTCTTT,CASSPGGGIAEAFF
-,TRBV5-4,-,14,TRBJ1-5,TGTGCCAGCAGCTTGCAGGGCTACAATCAGCCCCAGCATTTT,CASSLQGYNQPQHF
-,TRBV6-1,-,17,TRBJ2-6,TGTGCCAGCAGTGACCACTCCAGGGCATCTGGGGCCAACGTCCTGACTTTC,CASSDHSRASGANVLTF